The rows below give T cell receptor beta chains drawn from one sample of a study of T-cell reconstitution after alpha-beta-depleted transplantation in children. TCRdb reprocessed the PCR reads with MiXCR, giving one entry per CDR3 protein. The data hold some 260,000 distinct CDR3 sequences, with approximately 24% observed a single time. This material consisted of PBMCs, mostly from graft donor cells, taken 360 days after TCRalphabeta/CD19-depleted stem cell transplant. These receptors originate from a female patient aged 2-10 years who had a stem cell transplant for congenital amegakaryocytic thrombocytopenia, so the T cells may come from the graft donor. Both conserved end residues are trimmed from each CDR3.

>12|TRBV20-1
SALGTSGSDEQF
>9|TRBV29-1
SVALANEQY
>15|TRBV25-1
ASSDSTDYSGANVLT
>12|TRBV2
ASSAGRRYTEAF
>14|TRBV3-1
ASSQSGTSGANEQF
>11|TRBV29-1
SVDVGAGQPQH
>13|TRBV6-5
ASSTDYPNTGELF
>10|TRBV6-5
ASSYQGLTAF
>16|TRBV24-1
ATSGPHRDRVPTGELF
>12|TRBV20-1
SARGLAGYGELF
>13|TRBV11-2
ASSLQGTMNTEAF
>11|TRBV12-3/TRBV12-4
ASSFGTQETQY
>11|TRBV7-2
ASSLVRSSPLH
>13|TRBV4-3
ASSQAARAPYEQY
>14|TRBV11-2
ASSLESGRVDNEQF
>13|TRBV12-3/TRBV12-4
ASSLVSTGANVLT
>11|TRBV20-1
SADRDINTEAF
>11|TRBV2
ASSEGLLETQY
>12|TRBV20-1
SATWGGYQETQY
>12|TRBV7-2
ASSLVDRVYEQY
>12|TRBV20-1
SARGWIHTGELF
>15|TRBV20-1
SAPSAGSFPKGYEQY
>11|TRBV2
ASSVRGTDTQY
>13|TRBV20-1
SAEGKPGNTGELF
>12|TRBV12-3/TRBV12-4
ASSLGWRNTEAF
>12|TRBV18
ASSPASAGYEQY
>11|TRBV2
ASKQGAYNEQF
>15|TRBV4-1
ASSHTRDAGRTDTQY
>13|TRBV6-5
ASSYGLPSTDTQY
>11|TRBV7-6
ASGDVRYNEQF
>11|TRBV12-3/TRBV12-4
ASNRIGSTEAF
>11|TRBV2
ASSPDGMETQY
>11|TRBV5-4
ASSLGQGDIQY
>14|TRBV11-2
ASSLIPRRRTLEQF
>13|TRBV12-3/TRBV12-4
ASRTDRDFYGAYT
>13|TRBV20-1
SARENRGGTGELF
>11|TRBV19
ARRTVRPTEAF
>11|TRBV2
ASSIQGADTQY
>13|TRBV24-1
ATSDFDRGTDTQY
>13|TRBV27
ASSFVTSGLMGQF